The 6 T cell receptor beta chains listed next were all sequenced from one sample in a study of shared clonotypes between healthy human individuals. Data came from immunoSEQ multiplex PCR; TCRdb stores just in-frame clones and leaves some out. The sample has fewer than 700,000 clones, around 96% seen once. The naive CD8 fraction comprised CD45RO-negative cells positively selected for CCR7 and excluded terminally differentiated effector memory CD45RA+ cells. Input material: naive CD8+ T cells sorted from blood. The receptors were sampled from a woman aged 25-40 years in good health.

The chain is built from TRBV6-5 and TRBJ2-7; 8 nucleotides line up with TRBD1. The V gene's germline CDR1 is MNHEY and CDR2 SVGAGI. Trimming removed 0 bases from V and 3 bases from J; junction bases left unmatched: 1. The CDR3 totals 14 residues. CDR3 bases: TGTGCCAGCAGTTACTCCACAGGGGGCTACGAGCAGTACTTC. Residues: CASSYSTGGYEQYF.

This chain joins TRBV5-1 and TRBJ2-3; D is unclear. Looked up from germline, CDR1 is SGHRS and CDR2 is YFSETQ. Trimming stripped 1 base from V and 4 bases from J, with 10 bases between. This CDR3 is 14 amino acids long. The CDR3 DNA sequence: TGCGCCAGCAGCTTGTTGGGTGGGGCAGATACGCAGTATTTT. Amino acids: CASSLLGGADTQYF.

This sequence joins TRBV27 and TRBJ2-5; no reliable D call. The CDR3 is made up of 13 amino acids. V lost 5 bases and J 0 bases, leaving 7 bases between the germline ends. Germline V CDR1 and CDR2: MNHEY, SMNVEV (reference sequence). CDR3 bases: TGTGCCAGCAGTCTCTCGTACCAAGAGACCCAGTACTTC. This codes for CASSLSYQETQYF.

This rearrangement joins TRBV27 to TRBJ2-5; TRBD2 is a possible D gene (5 bases). V gave up 5 bases and J gave up 5 bases, with 21 bases separating them. The CDR3 totals 16 residues. CDR1 and CDR2 from the germline V gene are MNHEY and SMNVEV (reference sequence). The CDR3 sequence: CASSELEGHPGETQYF. In nucleotides, the CDR3 is TGTGCCAGCAGTGAACTCGAGGGCCACCCCGGGGAGACCCAGTACTTC.

V is TRBV19 and J is TRBJ2-1; TRBD2 matches at 12 bases. This CDR3 comprises 17 residues. CDR1 and CDR2 from the germline V gene are LNHDA and SQIVND (reference sequence). Trimming took 5 bases from V and 7 from J; bases not matched to a gene: 12. This chain's CDR3 is CASSPTSGRIIFNEQFF. The CDR3 DNA follows: TGTGCCAGTAGTCCTACTAGCGGGAGGATCATTTTTAATGAGCAGTTCTTC.

The chain has TRBV7-8 and TRBJ2-6, with 9 bases lining up with TRBD1. The CDR3 totals 22 residues. Per the germline V gene, CDR1 is SGHVS and CDR2 is FQNEAQ. V lost 4 bases to trimming and J lost 0 bases; unmatched junction nucleotides: 19. The chain's CDR3 is CASSWSRTGAPQAISGANVLTF. CDR3 nucleotides: TGTGCCAGCAGCTGGAGTCGGACAGGGGCCCCCCAAGCGATCTCTGGGGCCAACGTCCTGACTTTC. Full variable domain (missing parts from reference TRBV7-8 and TRBJ2-6): GAGVSQSPRYKVAKRGQDVALRCDPISGHVSLFWYQQALGQGPEFLTYFQNEAQLDKSGLPSDRFFAERPEGSVSTLKIQRTQQEDSAVYLCASSWSRTGAPQAISGANVLTFGAGSRLTVL.